This TCR beta chain was identified in a study of cytomegalovirus exposure and HLA in healthy donors (dated 2017 in TCRdb). Some background on the complete study: In an earlier analysis of under 750 of the donors, around 290 Gb of sequence data and just under 120 million unique TCR beta sequences from some 170 million T cells were reported. Around 320 gigabases of sequencing data and approximately 80 million unique TCR sequences were included in an early release covering around 650 HLA-typed donors. The genetic ancestry cluster associated with self-reported Caucasian donors included roughly 84% of the roughly 400 genotyped donors. The study aimed to test whether cataloging public T cell receptors could reveal signatures of past pathogen exposure. The study profiled the T cell repertoires of under 700 subjects by immunosequencing and related them to cytomegalovirus serostatus. In addition to the first cohort of around 670 subjects, a separate validation cohort of approximately 110 different subjects was used. High-throughput TCR immunosequencing, statistical association of individual TCRs with disease status, and machine learning were combined to predict cytomegalovirus infection status. To study patterns of TCR occurrence, a later analysis re-analyzed previously published TCR beta repertoires from 650 to 750 donors and added high-resolution HLA genotyping. Rather than drawing on any new phenotypic data, the later analysis identified candidate immune exposures from TCR beta sequences and the way those sequences occurred across donors. An earlier analysis of around 640 of the donors used high-throughput TCR beta sequencing to judge whether each TCR beta V gene segment behaved as functional or pseudogenic. Alongside the repertoire data, information on donor age, sex, ethnicity and CMV serostatus was compiled. In a later genetic analysis, genome-wide SNP genotypes for about 65% of the roughly 700 donors were used, and that subset was treated as a discovery cohort. Every discovery cohort repertoire had been produced on one sequencing platform. Class I and class II HLA loci were covered by the typing at four-digit resolution. Typing coverage varied by locus: roughly 620-640 donors for A, B, C, DRB1 and DQB1; 522 for DQA1; 606 for DPA1; 450 to 480 for DPB1. Because of strong linkage in the cohort, a few DR-DQ haplotypes were treated as single units for association and clustering. Among about 400 genotyped donors of the cohort, an average of around 250,000 unique TCR beta nucleotide sequences was sequenced per donor, of which about 18% were non-productive.

Library preparation was by the immunoSEQ multiplex PCR assay. For the multiplex PCR, a mixture combining 60 forward primers for TCR Vbeta segments and 13 reverse primers for TCR Jbeta segments was used. The CDR3 region of rearranged TCR beta genes was amplified from genomic DNA with a multiplex PCR assay. On the Illumina HiSeq System, the amplified TCR beta libraries were sequenced as 87-base-pair reads. From the authors' description of their analysis: In a later analysis, about 80 million unique TCR beta chains were counted across the 650 to 750 repertoires, and roughly 10 million of these chains were shared by at least two donors. To remove PCR and sequencing errors, raw reads were error-corrected and collapsed into unique sequences using a nearest-neighbor algorithm that merged closely related sequences. To assign V, D and J gene segments, CDR3 sequences were aligned to IMGT reference sequences. For a sequence to be retained, at least a six-nucleotide match to both a V gene segment and a J gene segment was required. Rearrangements were classified as productive when the CDR3 lacked stop codons and remained in frame with V and J, and all other rearrangements were classified as non-productive. Following IMGT convention, CDR3 was defined as the stretch from the second conserved V-encoded cysteine up to the conserved J-encoded phenylalanine. In an earlier analysis of around 570 of the donors, sequences lacking an unambiguous match to a single V gene segment were excluded. In an earlier analysis of several hundred of the donors, V segments were called functional above 56.7% productive rearrangements and were called segregating when the between-donor standard deviation exceeded 5%. To diagnose cytomegalovirus status from the catalog of TCR beta chain sequences, a statistical classification framework was built. A later analysis assigned V and J genes by comparing TCR nucleotide sequences with IMGT/GENE-DB human TR gene sequences. The TCRdist pipeline was used in a later analysis to assign CDR3 sequences and most-parsimonious VDJ recombination scenarios. In a later analysis, every TCR beta chain was defined by the combination of its CDR3 amino acid sequence and its V-gene family, and reads without a unique V-gene family were dropped. In a later analysis, approximately 640 highly shared, low-generation-probability nucleotide sequences were removed to address suspected cross-contamination and a sequencing artifact. A later analysis calculated a clonal expansion index for each public chain from normalized within-repertoire ranks of inferred template counts. Generation probabilities in a later analysis came from a VDJ recombination model fitted to out-of-frame rearrangements, and those results were checked against IGoR. Hypergeometric tests were used in a later analysis to score TCR-TCR, TCR-HLA and TCR-CMV co-occurrence, with a repertoire-size bias correction applied to the TCR pairs. A later analysis estimated false discovery rates by permuting HLA or CMV assignments 20 times. In a later analysis, co-occurring TCRs were grouped with DBSCAN, and TCRdist sequence similarity was added when clustering was performed within HLA-allele-positive subsets. Repertoires with fewer than 30,000 or more than 120,000 public chains, plus five repertoires with anomalous nucleotide sharing, were excluded from co-occurrence clustering. Drawn from immuneACCESS, this table holds only the in-frame rearrangements with V and J called that TCRdb kept. Clones are partly lost; checked studies trace under half to an unresolved V gene and leave the rest unexplained. The D gene and trimming were derived from the DNA, and the V and J assignments and clone size from that table. This sample has some 150,000 clones in its table, and less than 90% of those were observed once. About 1.5% of the sample belongs to the ten largest clones.

Broader findings and caveats from the paper: Most TCR sequences were seen in very few donors, while some public TCRs were found in many individuals. Compared with equally common non-associated chains, HLA-associated TCR beta chains in a later analysis were more clonally expanded and had lower generation probabilities. Linkage disequilibrium might explain the correlated functional status among segregating V segments, but an unknown experimental factor could not be excluded. A later analysis associated 15,000 or so TCR beta sequences with specific HLA alleles at a false discovery rate of 0.05. Assigning TCR associations to individual alleles was difficult when HLA alleles, especially DR and DQ, strongly co-occurred. A cluster of highly shared sequence variants was judged likely to represent a technical artifact of the sequencing pipeline. A later analysis found that most CMV-associated TCR beta chains appeared HLA-restricted, with HLA associations seemingly driven largely by CMV exposure. In a later analysis, TCR association rates were found to vary across HLA loci, with the most associated TCRs seen for DRB1 alleles and the fewest for HLA-C alleles. Cytomegalovirus status was reported to be diagnosed by the classifier with high specificity and sensitivity in both the original and validation cohorts. The study gave a list of 150 to 200 TCR beta chains associated with cytomegalovirus. In vitro tests confirmed that a few of the cytomegalovirus-associated TCR beta chains recognize cytomegalovirus antigens. V-gene and J-gene trimming of TCR beta chains was associated with a missense DCLRE1C variant in a later genetic analysis, and the association was replicated in an independent cohort. The presence/absence analyses assumed that sequencing depth was roughly uniform across donors, and that assumption may not be true. In this cohort, only TCR beta chains were sequenced, and detectable features were limited by the absence of alpha or paired-chain data. Because HLA typing was missing for some donors at each locus, association tests included only the typed subset. According to a later genetic analysis, donors in an Asian-associated ancestry cluster had fewer N-insertions in productive TCRs than the approximately 630-donor mean. Some IMGT-functional V segments, including TRBV6-2 and TRBV6-3, could not be distinguished by the 87-base-pair reads and were therefore excluded. The only immune exposure information available for the cohort was CMV serostatus. It was suggested by the authors that the approach could potentially be generalized to other disease states and immunological phenotypes. Broadly in line with IMGT annotations, most TCR beta V segments showed up in productive rearrangements about 87% or about 30% of the time in an earlier analysis of some 590 of the donors. A further reported finding was that TCR beta sequences accurately predicted the HLA-A and HLA-B alleles for most subjects in the first cohort. Approximately 16 rarely observed V segments, including chromosome 9 orphons, were excluded from the earlier analysis of approximately 500 of the donors because counts were too low. A later analysis reported that several top co-occurrence clusters appeared linked to parvovirus B19, influenza, CMV and Epstein-Barr virus.

As for this clone: Its antigen is currently not known. Within one base of it there is no much larger clone, and no base qualities were kept.

V lost 4 bases and J lost 6 bases; the stretch between them is 14 bases long. CDR1 and CDR2, looked up from the germline V gene, are SGHDT and YYEEEE. Measured from the cysteine to the phenylalanine, the CDR3 is 14 residues long. The read is trimmed to its CDR3 DNA, 42 bases read in frame from base 1. The cohort was made up of 500 to 800 healthy bone marrow donors. All cohort members were sampled while nominally healthy, although unrecorded immune exposures were likely present. The donor was CMV seronegative and was included in the group of a few hundred seronegative cohort members. Each donor provided a peripheral blood sample, and peripheral blood mononuclear cells were used for TCR beta sequencing. The Qiagen DNeasy Blood Extraction Kit was used to extract genomic DNA from the blood cell samples.

The material sequenced was PBMCs. Recombination linked TRBV5-6 to TRBJ2-1; the D gene is perhaps TRBD1, on 5 matching bases. The TCR was taken from a man aged 40-49 years in good health and CMV-seronegative. Read as DNA, the sequence is TGTGCCAGCAGCCTCCTTCAGGGCGGCAATGAGCAGTTCTTC. Its translation is CASSLLQGGNEQFF. The full variable domain, completed from the reference TRBV5-6 and TRBJ2-1 proteins outside the CDR3, reads DAGVTQSPTHLIKTRGQQVTLRCSPKSGHDTVSWYQQALGQGPQFIFQYYEEEERQRGNFPDRFSGHQFPNYSSELNVNALLLGDSALYLCASSLLQGGNEQFFGPGTRLTVL.